This T cell receptor (beta chain) is drawn from a study of cytomegalovirus exposure and HLA in healthy donors (dated by TCRdb to the late 2010s). About the investigation overall: In an earlier analysis of about 560 of the donors, 276 Gb of sequence data and some 120 million unique TCR beta sequences from 150 million to 200 million T cells were reported. Roughly 300 gigabases of sequencing data and 91 million or so unique TCR sequences made up an early release that covered around 640 HLA-typed donors. Of the 350 to 450 genotyped donors, over 65% fell in the genetic ancestry cluster associated with self-reported Caucasian donors. The study aimed to test whether cataloging public T cell receptors could reveal signatures of past pathogen exposure. Using immunosequencing, the study profiled T cell repertoires from 666 subjects and related those repertoires to cytomegalovirus serostatus. In addition to the first cohort of 666 subjects, a separate validation cohort of 120 different subjects was used. To predict cytomegalovirus infection status, the study brought together high-throughput TCR immunosequencing, statistical association of individual TCRs with disease status, and machine learning. To study patterns of TCR occurrence, a later analysis re-analyzed previously published TCR beta repertoires from around 660 donors and added high-resolution HLA genotyping. In the later analysis, no new phenotypic data were used to find candidate immune exposures; instead, reliance was placed on TCR beta sequences and their occurrence across donors. An earlier analysis of several hundred of the donors applied high-throughput TCR beta sequencing to assess whether each TCR beta V gene segment acted as functional or pseudogenic. Donor age, sex, ethnicity and CMV serostatus were compiled alongside the repertoire data. In a later genetic analysis, genome-wide SNP genotypes for about 65% of the 666 donors were used, and that subset was treated as a discovery cohort. All discovery cohort repertoires had been generated using a single sequencing platform. HLA typing covered class I and class II loci at four-digit resolution. The number of donors typed differed by locus, with about 629-640 for A, B, C, DRB1 and DQB1, more than 500 for DQA1, under 610 for DPA1, and approximately 470 for DPB1. Roughly 5 DR-DQ haplotypes were handled as single units for association and clustering because linkage in the cohort was strong. On average, around 230,000 unique TCR beta nucleotide sequences were sequenced per donor among 300 to 500 genotyped donors of the cohort, with roughly 20% of those sequences being non-productive. Broad study findings and their caveats: Correlated functional status among segregating V segments might be attributable to linkage disequilibrium, but an unknown experimental factor could not be ruled out. While some public TCRs were present in many individuals, most TCR sequences turned up only very rarely across donors. For the cohort, immune exposure information was limited to CMV serostatus. This cohort had only TCR beta chains sequenced, and the lack of alpha or paired-chain data limited which features could be detected. According to the authors, the approach could potentially be generalized to other disease states and immunological phenotypes. The classifier was reported to diagnose cytomegalovirus status with high specificity and sensitivity in both the original cohort and the validation cohort. A cluster of highly shared sequence variants was judged likely to represent a technical artifact of the sequencing pipeline. A later genetic analysis associated a missense DCLRE1C variant with V-gene and J-gene trimming of TCR beta chains, and an independent cohort replicated the association. Specific HLA alleles were associated with 15,000 to 20,000 TCR beta sequences at a false discovery rate of 0.05 in a later analysis. In an earlier analysis of more than 450 of the donors, most TCR beta V segments were observed in productive rearrangements about 87% or about 30% of the time, broadly matching IMGT annotations. A later analysis reported that several top co-occurrence clusters appeared linked to parvovirus B19, influenza, CMV and Epstein-Barr virus. According to a later analysis, most CMV-associated TCR beta chains appeared to be HLA-restricted, and the HLA associations seemed to be driven largely by CMV exposure. In a later genetic analysis, fewer N-insertions in productive TCRs were reported among donors in an Asian-associated ancestry cluster than the approximately 710-donor mean. The study gave a list of about 160 TCR beta chains associated with cytomegalovirus. A later analysis found that TCR association rates varied across HLA loci, with DRB1 alleles showing the most associated TCRs and HLA-C alleles the fewest. In a later analysis, HLA-associated TCR beta chains showed more clonal expansion and lower generation probabilities than non-associated chains that were equally common. A further reported finding was that TCR beta sequences accurately predicted the HLA-A and HLA-B alleles for most subjects in the first cohort. Presence/absence analyses assumed roughly uniform sequencing depth across donors, an assumption that may not hold. When HLA alleles, especially DR and DQ, strongly co-occurred, TCR associations were difficult to assign to individual alleles. About 17 rarely observed V segments, including chromosome 9 orphons, were excluded from the earlier analysis of approximately 500 of the donors because counts were too low. HLA typing was unavailable for some donors at each locus, so association tests used only the typed subset. In vitro tests confirmed that a few of the cytomegalovirus-associated TCR beta chains recognize cytomegalovirus antigens.

A remark on this clone: Its cognate antigen has yet to be identified. Base qualities are not at hand, and no much larger clone is one base apart.

The cohort was made up of 666 healthy bone marrow donors. At the time of sampling, all cohort members were nominally healthy, though unrecorded immune exposures were likely present. The donor tested CMV seronegative and was one of the 352 seronegative cohort members. Each donor provided a peripheral blood sample, and peripheral blood mononuclear cells were used for TCR beta sequencing. The Qiagen DNeasy Blood Extraction Kit was used to extract genomic DNA from the blood cell samples. The library was generated by the immunoSEQ multiplex PCR assay. A mixture of 60 forward primers for TCR Vbeta segments and 13 reverse primers for TCR Jbeta segments was used in the multiplex PCR. A multiplex PCR assay on genomic DNA amplified the CDR3 region of rearranged TCR beta genes. The Illumina HiSeq System was used to sequence the amplified TCR beta libraries as 87-base-pair reads. On the authors' methods: In a later analysis, some 80 million unique TCR beta chains were counted across the 650 to 750 repertoires, and roughly 10 million of these chains were shared by at least two donors. Raw reads were error-corrected and collapsed into unique sequences with a nearest-neighbor algorithm that merged closely related sequences to remove PCR and sequencing errors. Alignment of CDR3 sequences to IMGT reference sequences was used to assign V, D and J gene segments. For a sequence to be retained, a match of at least six nucleotides was required to both a V gene segment and a J gene segment. A rearrangement counted as productive if the CDR3 had no stop codons and remained in frame with V and J, and every other rearrangement counted as non-productive. CDR3 was defined by IMGT convention, running from the second conserved V-encoded cysteine to the conserved J-encoded phenylalanine. In an earlier analysis of just under 600 of the donors, sequences lacking an unambiguous match to a single V gene segment were excluded. In an earlier analysis of about 590 of the donors, a V segment was called functional when productive rearrangements were above 56.7%, and segregating when the standard deviation between donors exceeded 5%. A statistical classification framework was developed to diagnose cytomegalovirus status using the catalog of TCR beta chain sequences. In a later analysis, V and J genes were assigned by comparing TCR nucleotide sequences against IMGT/GENE-DB human TR gene sequences. A later analysis assigned CDR3 sequences and most-parsimonious VDJ recombination scenarios with the TCRdist pipeline. In a later analysis, each TCR beta chain was defined by its CDR3 amino acid sequence together with its V-gene family, and reads lacking a unique V-gene family were excluded. In a later analysis, 450 to 600 highly shared, low-generation-probability nucleotide sequences were removed to address suspected cross-contamination and a sequencing artifact. A later analysis calculated a clonal expansion index for each public chain from normalized within-repertoire ranks of inferred template counts. In a later analysis, generation probabilities were computed using a VDJ recombination model fitted to out-of-frame rearrangements, and the results were checked against IGoR. A later analysis scored TCR-TCR, TCR-HLA and TCR-CMV co-occurrence with hypergeometric tests, applying a repertoire-size bias correction to TCR pairs. In a later analysis, false discovery rates were estimated by permuting HLA or CMV assignments 20 times. A later analysis grouped co-occurring TCRs with DBSCAN, adding TCRdist sequence similarity when clustering within HLA-allele-positive subsets. Co-occurrence clustering excluded repertoires with fewer than 30,000 or more than 120,000 public chains, plus five with anomalous nucleotide sharing. Here the immuneACCESS table is served through TCRdb, limited to in-frame sequences with V and J called. Missing clones are a known gap in these copies; in checked studies unresolved V genes cover under half, and the rest lacks a known reason. V and J calls and clone size are as listed in that table; D and trimming were resolved from the DNA. Present in this sample are 100,000 or so clones, roughly 82% of which were seen just once. The ten largest clones capture more than 9% of the sample.

Specimen: PBMCs. This TCR came from a middle-aged man in good health and CMV-seronegative.

The CDR3 region reads CASSQGGLEGKTQYF. The DNA sequence is as follows: TGCGCCAGCAGCCAAGGCGGACTAGAGGGGAAGACCCAGTACTTC. The V gene is TRBV4-3 and the J gene is TRBJ2-5; TRBD2 lines up with 7 middle nucleotides. Trimming accounts for 1 base at V and 6 bases at J, while the number of junction bases matched to no gene is 8. The germline V gene encodes CDR1 LGHNA and CDR2 YSLEER. Including the terminal cysteine and phenylalanine, the CDR3 comprises 15 residues. The kept DNA is CDR3 alone, 45 bases in frame from the first base.